This TCR beta chain appears in the sequencing data of a study of blood T cell repertoires in COVID-19. Study background: Researchers got acute and convalescent COVID-19 samples from the United States, Italy and Spain. PBMCs, B-cell-depleted T cells, or T cells provided the cDNA or gDNA that made up the material.

The CDR3 sequence is 15 residues long. Germline V gene data show CDR1 as SGHRS and CDR2 as YFSETQ. V was clipped by 0 bases and J by 4 bases, with 12 bases between them. Allocation to cohorts depended on clinical history reported by the participants. Clones were sequenced by immunoSEQ multiplex PCR, and TCRdb holds only the in-frame ones, with some missing. The sample shows 150,000 to 200,000 clones, 80% of them seen only once. The receptor was isolated from a man aged 35-49 years who had recovered from COVID-19. Material for sequencing was PBMCs or T cells enriched from blood (not recorded which). The rearrangement links TRBV5-1 to TRBJ2-3; tentative D call: TRBD2 (5 bases). The CDR3 DNA follows: TGCGCCAGCAGCTTGGGAGGACTTGCGGCAGATACGCAGTATTTT. Translating it yields CASSLGGLAADTQYF.